The 30 T cell receptor beta chains below all came from one sample that was sequenced in a study of OX40 agonist ivuxolimab in advanced cancers. Only in-frame clones appear in the TCRdb table, and some are missing; sequencing was by immunoSEQ multiplex PCR. The table includes fewer than 25,000 clones, 80% to 90% detected once. Material: CD4+ or CD8+ T cells sorted from blood, obtained in a trial of the OX40 agonist ivuxolimab. These receptors came from an adult with an advanced solid tumor such as melanoma, head and neck, liver or kidney cancer.

V usage is TRBV29-1 and J usage is TRBJ1-5; TRBD1 agrees at 10 bases. The length of the CDR3 is 14 residues. V gave up 5 bases and J gave up 3 bases; unmatched junction bases: 4. Per germline, CDR1 SQVTM and CDR2 ANQGSEA. The CDR3 region is CSVPGTGVNQPQHF. In nucleotides, the CDR3 is TGCAGCGTTCCCGGGACAGGGGTCAATCAGCCCCAGCATTTT.

This clone was found once. The chain employs TRBV13 and TRBJ2-7; D uncertain. CDR3 length: 13 residues. CDR1 is PRHDT, CDR2 FYEKMQ, per germline (reference sequence). Trimming cost V 6 bases and J 4 bases, with 13 bases left between them. In nucleotides, the CDR3 is TGTGCCAGCAGTGGTGGGTTCGGGTACGAGCAGTACTTC. Its translation: CASSGGFGYEQYF.

In its sample, this clone was seen a few times. The chain employs TRBV7-9 and TRBJ1-6; D gene unclear. The germline CDR1 and CDR2 sequences are SEHNR and FQNEAQ (reference sequence). The CDR3 sequence is 13 residues long. The ends were cut back, 3 bases at V and 5 bases at J, with 5 bases in the middle. For the CDR3, the DNA is TGTGCCAGCAGCTTCCGTGATAATTCACCCCTCCACTTT. Protein: CASSFRDNSPLHF.

This sequence joins TRBV29-1 and TRBJ1-1, with D unclear. The CDR3 spans 13 residues. In germline, CDR1 is SQVTM, CDR2 ANQGSEA. Trimming removed 8 bases from V and 5 bases from J, with 18 bases in between. CDR3 amino acids: CSTIREARTEAFF. The CDR3 DNA follows: TGCAGCACCATCCGAGAGGCCCGAACTGAAGCTTTCTTT.

This clone was detected a few times. The gene calls are TRBV7-2 and TRBJ2-7; TRBD1 matches 7 bases. The CDR3 length is 14 residues. The V segment lost 2 bases and the J segment 7 bases; nucleotides outside the gene matches: 8. Germline loops: CDR1 SGHTA, CDR2 FQGNSA. This chain's CDR3 is CASSLLGQGEEQYF. CDR3 nucleotides: TGTGCCAGCAGCTTATTGGGTCAGGGGGAGGAGCAGTACTTC.

The chain joins TRBV6-5 to TRBJ1-1; D might be TRBD1 (5 bases). The length of the CDR3 is 13 residues. Trimming stripped 10 bases from V and 0 bases from J, with 12 bases between. Germline values: CDR1 MNHEY, CDR2 SVGAGI. CDR3 sequence reads: CATKGYMNTEAFF. The CDR3 DNA reads TGTGCCACCAAGGGGTACATGAACACTGAAGCTTTCTTT.

The V and J genes are TRBV27 and TRBJ1-2; D not certain. Germline loops: CDR1 MNHEY, CDR2 SMNVEV (reference sequence). With 0 bases removed from V and 4 bases from J, the gap between germline ends came to 9 bases. CDR3 length: 14 amino acids. The CDR3 nucleotides are TGTGCCAGCAGTTTATCGGGTGTTTTCTATGGCTACACCTTC. Protein: CASSLSGVFYGYTF.

The chain is built from TRBV15 and TRBJ1-2; 9 bases are a match to TRBD1. The ends lost 0 bases at V and 6 bases at J; junction bases unmatched: 5. CDR1 is LNHNV, CDR2 YYDKDF, per germline (reference sequence). This CDR3 is built from 15 residues. CDR3 DNA sequence: TGTGCCACCAGCAGAGATTACAGGGGGCAAGATGGCTACACCTTC. Its translation is CATSRDYRGQDGYTF.

The chain has TRBV6-5 and TRBJ1-2; no definite D call. This CDR3 region has 16 residues. Germline assignment: CDR1 MNHEY and CDR2 SVGAGI. Between the trimmed V and J ends, which lost 0 bases and 4 bases, there was a span of 15 bases. The CDR3 spells CASSYSSDRYSYGYTF. The CDR3 DNA sequence: TGTGCCAGCAGTTACTCGAGTGACCGCTACAGCTATGGCTACACCTTC.

V and J are TRBV19 and TRBJ1-2; a weak D match, TRBD1 (6 bases). Trimming pared 3 bases from V and 5 bases from J, leaving 19 bases between. The CDR3 extends over 16 amino acids. Per the germline V gene, CDR1 is LNHDA and CDR2 is SQIVND (reference sequence). The CDR3 is CASSMDSRGAEYGYTF. CDR3 sequence (DNA): TGTGCCAGTAGTATGGACTCCCGGGGGGCGGAGTATGGCTACACCTTC. Together with reference TRBV19 and TRBJ1-2, the CDR3 gives the full variable domain: DGGITQSPKYLFRKEGQNVTLSCEQNLNHDAMYWYRQDPGQGLRLIYYSQIVNDFQKGDIAEGYSVSREKKESFPLTVTSAQKNPTAFYLCASSMDSRGAEYGYTFGSGTRLTVV.

The sample holds one count of this clone. CDR3 sequence reads: CASSAQNREQFF. The CDR3 coding sequence is TGTGCCAGCAGCGCTCAGAACAGGGAGCAGTTCTTC. The chain employs TRBV9 and TRBJ2-1, with D perhaps TRBD1 (5 bases). V was clipped by 3 bases and J by 10 bases, with 11 bases between them. The CDR3 covers 12 residues. CDR1 and CDR2 from the germline V gene are SGDLS and YYNGEE.

This chain uses TRBV11-2 with TRBJ2-7; either TRBD1 or TRBD2 may fit D (5 bases each). Trimming stripped 4 bases from V and 0 bases from J, with 7 bases between. Germline lookup yields CDR1 SGHAT and CDR2 FQNNGV. CDR3 length: 13 amino acids. CDR3 sequence: CASSWDGSYEQYF. CDR3 bases: TGTGCCAGCAGCTGGGACGGCTCCTACGAGCAGTACTTC. The full variable domain, in which reference TRBV11-2 and TRBJ2-7 provide the parts outside the CDR3, is EAGVAQSPRYKIIEKRQSVAFWCNPISGHATLYWYQQILGQGPKLLIQFQNNGVVDDSQLPKDRFSAERLKGVDSTLKIQPAKLEDSAVYLCASSWDGSYEQYFGPGTRLTVT.

The chain is built from TRBV7-9 and TRBJ1-4; D gene unclear. The CDR3 contains 15 residues. Germline lookup yields CDR1 SEHNR and CDR2 FQNEAQ (reference sequence). Trimming shortened V by 5 bases and J by 5 bases, and 15 bases separated the two germline ends. The CDR3 DNA reads as TGTGCCAGCAGCCCCGGGTGGTACGAGAATGAAAAACTGTTTTTT. Protein product: CASSPGWYENEKLFF.

The V gene is TRBV6-6, the J gene TRBJ2-1; weak D call: TRBD2 (7 bases). The V end lost 7 bases, the J end lost 0 bases, and 16 bases lay between the germline ends. The CDR3 runs 16 residues. CDR1 MNHNY and CDR2 SVGAGI come from the germline V gene (reference sequence). The CDR3 loop is CASIVPGGPSYNEQFF. For the CDR3, the DNA is TGTGCCAGCATAGTTCCGGGGGGCCCCTCCTACAATGAGCAGTTCTTC.

The chain uses TRBV7-6 and TRBJ1-5, with 8 bases fitting TRBD1. This CDR3 has 14 amino acids. Germline lookup yields CDR1 SGHVS and CDR2 FNYEAQ. V gave up 4 bases and J gave up 10 bases; unmatched junction bases: 9. CDR3 in amino acids: CASSSRQGLSPQHF. The CDR3 region has the DNA TGTGCCAGCAGCTCCCGACAGGGGTTATCACCCCAGCATTTT.

This clone was detected only a few times. The chain has TRBV19 and TRBJ1-5; TRBD1 agrees at 7 bases. The CDR3 sequence is 15 residues long. In germline, CDR1 is LNHDA, CDR2 SQIVND (reference sequence). V trimming: 6 bases; J trimming: 0 bases; junction bases outside the gene matches: 5. For the CDR3, the DNA is TGTGCCAGTAGCTGGACAGGATTTAGCAATCAGCCCCAGCATTTT. Encoded protein: CASSWTGFSNQPQHF.

This rearrangement joins TRBV6-5 to TRBJ2-6; D is undetermined. Germline loops: CDR1 MNHEY, CDR2 SVGAGI. Between the trimmed V and J ends, which lost 9 bases and 0 bases, there was a span of 6 bases. The CDR3 has 13 residues. CDR3 region: CASTNSGANVLTF. The CDR3 DNA is TGTGCCAGTACAAACTCTGGGGCCAACGTCCTGACTTTC.

The chain carries TRBV7-2 and TRBJ1-2; D may be TRBD1 (5 bases). The CDR3 covers 13 residues. Germline V gene lookup returns CDR1 SGHTA and CDR2 FQGNSA. Trimming took off 5 bases at V and 5 bases at J, with 12 bases between the two ends. CDR3 in DNA: TGTGCCAGCAGCCACATGGGGGGTTATGGCTACACCTTC. Protein product: CASSHMGGYGYTF.

Comment on this clone: Other DNA variants within this sample encode the same CDR3. The chain uses TRBV7-9 and TRBJ2-3; no clear D. With 0 bases removed from V and 2 bases from J, the gap between germline ends came to 3 bases. CDR3 size: 13 residues. Germline V lookup: CDR1 SEHNR, CDR2 FQNEAQ (reference sequence). DNA for the CDR3: TGTGCCAGCAGCTTAGCCGTCACAGATACGCAGTATTTT. Protein: CASSLAVTDTQYF.

V and J are TRBV4-1 and TRBJ1-1; D is uncertain. Trimming pared 4 bases from V and 0 bases from J, leaving 12 bases between. This CDR3 is 15 amino acids long. Per the germline V gene, CDR1 is MGHRA and CDR2 is YSYEKL. The CDR3 loop reads CASSPSPAMNTEAFF. The CDR3 DNA sequence: TGCGCCAGCAGCCCTTCCCCCGCAATGAACACTGAAGCTTTCTTT.

This clone was seen a handful of times. V and J are TRBV6-5 and TRBJ2-7; D is unresolved. The CDR3 spans 13 residues. Trimming removed 3 bases at V and 2 bases at J, with 8 bases between. Germline V gene data show CDR1 as MNHEY and CDR2 as SVGAGI. The CDR3 DNA is TGTGCCAGCAGTTATGGCAAAGCCTACGAGCAGTACTTC. Protein: CASSYGKAYEQYF.

The chain joins TRBV7-9 to TRBJ1-4, with D possibly matching TRBD1 (5 bases). CDR1 and CDR2 from the germline V gene are SEHNR and FQNEAQ (reference sequence). The V gene lost 5 bases and the J gene lost 5 bases, with 12 bases spanning the gap. This CDR3 spans 14 amino acids. CDR3 sequence: CASSLWGENEKLFF. The CDR3 bases are TGTGCCAGCAGCCTTTGGGGGGAAAATGAAAAACTGTTTTTT. The whole variable domain, filled in from reference TRBV7-9 and TRBJ1-4, reads DTGVSQNPRHKITKRGQNVTFRCDPISEHNRLYWYRQTLGQGPEFLTYFQNEAQLEKSRLLSDRFSAERPKGSFSTLEIQRTEQGDSAMYLCASSLWGENEKLFFGSGTQLSVL.

CDR3 in DNA: TGCAGCGCCCTTAGGCAGGGGGCCGGTGGCTACACCTTC. It yields the protein CSALRQGAGGYTF. The chain recombines TRBV29-1 with TRBJ1-2, with 8 bases aligning to TRBD1. V shed 7 bases, J shed 7 bases, and the junction held 11 bases outside the gene matches. CDR3 length: 13 amino acids. The germline CDR1 and CDR2 sequences are SQVTM and ANQGSEA. Variable domain in full (rest from reference TRBV29-1 and TRBJ1-2): SAVISQKPSRDICQRGTSLTIQCQVDSQVTMMFWYRQQPGQSLTLIATANQGSEATYESGFVIDKFPISRPNLTFSTLTVSNMSPEDSSIYLCSALRQGAGGYTFGSGTRLTVV.

The V call is TRBV6-4, the J call TRBJ1-6; 11 bases align to TRBD1. This CDR3 is 14 amino acids long. Trimming removed 7 bases from V and 9 bases from J; junction bases left unmatched: 5. Germline CDR1 MRHNA, CDR2 SNTAGT. The chain's CDR3 is CASIRTGGISPLHF. The CDR3 DNA reads TGTGCCAGCATAAGGACAGGGGGCATTTCACCCCTCCACTTT.

The chain is built from TRBV7-8 and TRBJ1-3; no clear D. The CDR3 totals 16 residues. Trimming removed 4 bases from V and 2 bases from J, with 15 bases in between. Germline CDR1 SGHVS, CDR2 FQNEAQ. The CDR3 DNA follows: TGTGCCAGCAGCTCCGATCGAGCAGATACTGGAAACACCATATATTTT. Its translation is CASSSDRADTGNTIYF.

This chain links TRBV28 with TRBJ2-7, with a tentative D call TRBD2 (5 bases). The CDR3 loop spans 16 amino acids. V lost 4 bases and J lost 3, with 19 bases in between. From germline, CDR1 is MDHEN and CDR2 SYDVKM. The CDR3 loop is CASSSLGGLGNYEQYF. Here the CDR3 DNA reads TGTGCCAGCAGTTCTCTCGGAGGACTTGGAAACTACGAGCAGTACTTC.

This clone occurred a few times. DNA of the CDR3: TGTGCCAGCAGCTTAGGGCTATTAGGTGAGCAGTTCTTC. Its translation: CASSLGLLGEQFF. The chain has TRBV7-3 and TRBJ2-1, with D uncertain. Germline V gene data show CDR1 as SGHTA and CDR2 as FQGTGA. V was pared by 2 bases and J by 9 bases, with 11 bases between. The CDR3 runs to 13 residues.

This rearrangement joins TRBV7-6 to TRBJ1-2; D is ambiguous. V was trimmed by 6 bases and J by 4 bases, leaving 12 bases between them. Germline values: CDR1 SGHVS, CDR2 FNYEAQ. This CDR3 has 13 residues. The CDR3 here is CASSKDSGYGYTF. Written as DNA, the CDR3 is TGTGCCAGCAGTAAAGACTCCGGCTATGGCTACACCTTC.

The chain carries TRBV11-2 and TRBJ1-1; 7 bases are a match to TRBD1. V lost 4 bases and J lost 4; bases outside the gene matches: 15. The CDR3 covers 17 residues. Germline V CDR1 and CDR2: SGHAT, FQNNGV. The CDR3 DNA reads as TGTGCCAGCAGCTACTGGACAGGCCCATATGGTAGCACTGAAGCTTTCTTT. This encodes CASSYWTGPYGSTEAFF.

The chain carries TRBV7-3 and TRBJ2-1, with 7 bases lining up with TRBD2. Germline V gene data show CDR1 as SGHTA and CDR2 as FQGTGA. The length of the CDR3 is 16 residues. The V and J ends lost 5 bases and 1 base, in that order; junction bases with no gene match: 8. The CDR3 spells CASSREVGLSYNEQFF. The DNA for the CDR3 is TGTGCCAGCAGCCGGGAGGTGGGGTTGTCCTACAATGAGCAGTTCTTC.